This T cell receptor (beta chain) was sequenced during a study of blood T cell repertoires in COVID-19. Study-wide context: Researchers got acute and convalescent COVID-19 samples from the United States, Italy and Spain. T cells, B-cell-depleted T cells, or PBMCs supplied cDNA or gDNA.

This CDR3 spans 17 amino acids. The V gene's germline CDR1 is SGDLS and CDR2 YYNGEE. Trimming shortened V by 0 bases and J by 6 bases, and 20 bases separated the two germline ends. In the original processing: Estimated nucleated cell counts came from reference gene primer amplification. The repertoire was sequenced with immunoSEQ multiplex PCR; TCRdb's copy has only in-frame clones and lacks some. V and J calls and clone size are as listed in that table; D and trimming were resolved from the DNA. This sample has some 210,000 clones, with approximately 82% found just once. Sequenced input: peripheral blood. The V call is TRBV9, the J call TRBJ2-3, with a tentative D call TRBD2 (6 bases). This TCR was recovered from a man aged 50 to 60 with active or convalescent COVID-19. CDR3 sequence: CASSVASTARGKDTQYF. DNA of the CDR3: TGTGCCAGCAGCGTAGCTTCAACGGCCCGGGGGAAGGATACGCAGTATTTT.